This T cell receptor beta chain was captured by sequencing in a study of blood T cell repertoires in COVID-19. Study context: The samples span acute and convalescent COVID-19 from the United States, Italy and Spain. Sources were T cells, B-cell-depleted T cells, or PBMCs; the material itself was cDNA or gDNA.

As handled by the study authors: Amplified reference gene primers provided the basis for estimating nucleated cell counts. The assay was immunoSEQ multiplex PCR, and TCRdb's table has in-frame clones only and misses some. The D gene and trimming were derived from the DNA, and the V and J assignments and clone size from that table. Of about 140,000 clones in the sample, 70% to 85% were seen once. CDR1 is SGHTA, CDR2 FQGNSA, per germline. This CDR3 spans 16 amino acids. V dropped 5 bases and J dropped 1 base, with 16 bases sitting between them. J is TRBJ2-3 and V is TRBV7-2; TRBD2 might be the D (6 bases). The TCR sequence derives from a man aged 60-69 years with acute or convalescent COVID-19. The material sequenced was peripheral blood. Written as DNA, the CDR3 is TGTGCCAGCAGCAAGGCTAGCTTAGCGGGCACAGATACGCAGTATTTT. Its translation is CASSKASLAGTDTQYF. Together with reference TRBV7-2 and TRBJ2-3, the CDR3 gives the full variable domain: GAGVSQSPSNKVTEKGKDVELRCDPISGHTALYWYRQSLGQGLEFLIYFQGNSAPDKSGLPSDRFSAERTGGSVSTLTIQRTQQEDSAVYLCASSKASLAGTDTQYFGPGTRLTVL.